This T cell receptor beta chain was recorded in a study of post-analysis software for immune sequencing data. Researchers reported that TCR beta cDNA libraries carried unique molecular identifiers. The authors obtained roughly 0.5 million cDNA molecules from approximately 1 to 10 million T cells. Each CDR3 protein is one row after TCRdb ran MiXCR on the PCR reads. The sample has about 810,000 distinct CDR3 sequences, 53% seen once. This clonotype was sampled from a girl aged 10-17 years with multiple sclerosis. Sequencing input: blood.

CDR3 DNA: TGTGCCAGCAGCCTGTCCTTTCAGCCCCAGCATTTT. Protein: CASSLSFQPQHF. V usage is TRBV7-9 and J usage is TRBJ1-5; no definite D call. This CDR3 has 12 amino acids. Trimming cost V 5 bases and J 6 bases, with 8 bases left between them. Germline V gene lookup returns CDR1 SEHNR and CDR2 FQNEAQ (reference sequence).